This T cell receptor beta chain originates from a study of blood T cells in healthy people across ages (dated by TCRdb to the mid-2010s). For the study in its entirety: Template switching captured roughly one uniquely barcoded TCR beta cDNA molecule per two T cells in model experiments. Age-related changes in TCR beta repertoire diversity were measured in the study by deep sequencing normalized with unique cDNA molecular identifiers. Four age groups were formed from the donors: young (average 16 years), middle-aged (around 37), aged (roughly 58) and long-lived (around 82). To avoid experimental bias, donors of different ages were spread randomly across the sequencing lanes. For two donors (one aged 18 to 29 and one aged 80 or older), the study analyzed two additional independent replicas of 1 million unique cDNA reads from the same blood draw. Findings and caveats that apply to the study as a whole: As age increased, observed TCR beta diversity per million T cells dropped in a roughly linear way, and a significant reduction was already evident by age roughly 36. A strong correlation was found between observed TCR beta diversity and the percentage of naive T cells measured by flow cytometry. Estimates of total diversity based on one million sequenced T cells were regarded as lower bounds and as underestimates. Compared with the aged group, more naive CD4+ T cells, fewer expanded clones and increased TCR diversity were shown by the long-lived group, suggesting age selection. Since profiling was done on bulk unsorted PBMCs, naive and antigen-experienced compartments could not be conclusively compared. Because donor CMV infection status was unknown, age-related changes in expanded clonotypes were potentially confounded.

The junction shows trimming of 6 bases on V and 7 bases on J, plus 13 bases between the germline ends. Reading from cysteine to phenylalanine, the CDR3 counts 13 amino acids. Kept here is only the CDR3 DNA, which spans 39 bases and is read in frame from base 1. The receptor library was made with 5' RACE. TCRdb names Illumina HiSeq 2500 as the instrument used. A second PCR of about 7 to 12 cycles was run with a J-beta primer mix and a sample-barcoded 5' primer. A template-switch 5' adaptor carrying 12 random nucleotides introduced a unique molecular identifier onto each TCR beta cDNA molecule. Each sample yielded at least 3 million CDR3-containing paired-end reads. First-strand cDNA was synthesized from all RNA with the Mint cDNA synthesis kit, primed by a TRBC-specific oligonucleotide. After uracil-DNA glycosylase treatment, a first 18-cycle PCR used universal primers M1SS and BC2_uni_R on all cDNA. On the study's bioinformatics: Normalization of each sample was performed by random selection of 1 million high-quality reads, each carrying a distinct molecular identifier. Reads sharing molecular identifiers were discarded rather than binned into consensus sequences. CDR3 identification, clonotype clustering and error correction used MiTCR with a Q25 quality threshold and the strictest error-elimination algorithm. Lower-bound total TCR beta diversity was estimated with a nonparametric unseen species model using Euler transformation. TCRdb itself trimmed the public reads at Q25 with fastp, ran MiXCR and retained productive beta chains. Each entry is one CDR3 protein sequence, shown with its most common DNA and genes. These V and J calls are TCRdb output, not the study's own analysis. The table for this sample lists approximately 350,000 distinct CDR3 sequences; more than 45% of them were counted only once. 45% to 65% of the sample lies in the top ten.

Worth noting for this clonotype: What this receptor recognizes is not known. Base qualities are not recorded, but no much larger clone differs from it by a single base.

Donors were a few dozen systemically healthy Caucasian individuals from Russia aged roughly 6 to 90 years. Each donor gave around 9.8 milliliters of peripheral blood, collected into EDTA-treated Vacutainer tubes. Ficoll-Paque density-gradient centrifugation was used to isolate PBMCs, with at least 6 million obtained per sample. Total RNA was extracted from PBMCs with Trizol reagent, with at least 5.5 micrograms obtained per sample. For every donor, flow cytometry on a PBMC aliquot measured the percentage of naive CD45RAhigh/CD27high T cells. The rearrangement joined TRBV12-3 or TRBV12-4 to TRBJ2-1; the D gene could be TRBD1 or TRBD2, each one agreeing over 5 bases. This TCR derives from a man aged 60-69 years in good health. The specimen was blood. The DNA reads as follows: TGTGCCAGCAGACTCTTGGGGGAGAATGAGCAGTTCTTC. Its product reads: CASRLLGENEQFF.